This T cell receptor beta chain was retrieved from a study of blood T cell repertoires in COVID-19 (dated by TCRdb to the early 2020s). About the study as a whole: Samples covering the acute and convalescent phases of COVID-19 were provided by collaborators in the United States, Italy and Spain. The material from the prospective study consisted of cDNA or gDNA derived from T cells, B-cell-depleted T cells, or PBMCs. Deeply sampled blood TCRbeta repertoires from subjects exposed to, actively infected with, or recovered from COVID-19 were included in the dataset. The repertoires were released in a freely available public database intended as a resource for research on the immune response to SARS-CoV-2. The samples were drawn from two sources: the first 160 participants of the ongoing ImmuneRACE study, and approximately 1,300 subjects contributed by 6 global collaborators. A de-identified subject ID, COVID-19 status, age in years and sex were almost always included in the sample metadata. HLA class I and class II types, where available, came from metadata supplied by the sample provider rather than from assay-based typing. General findings and caveats noted by the study authors: The amount of clinical and demographic metadata varied by source and participant and was provided uncurated.

Whole blood was collected in K2EDTA tubes by collaborating institutions according to the institutions' own protocols. Collaborator samples were shipped for TCRbeta analysis as frozen whole blood, isolated PBMCs, or DNA extracted from either sample type. A note on this clone: The antigen it recognizes is unknown. No clone much larger than this one lies a single base away; base qualities are absent.

The CDR3 covers 14 residues, taking in both the cysteine and the phenylalanine. Kept here is only the CDR3 DNA, which spans 42 bases and is read in frame from base 1. CDR1 SEHNR and CDR2 FQNEAQ are derived from the germline V gene (reference sequence). Here V drops 3 bases and J drops 5 bases, and the junction holds 3 bases not matched to any gene. The immunoSEQ Assay, a bias-controlled multiplex PCR, was used to amplify TCRbeta CDR3 regions from genomic DNA. Concerning the study's data processing: Nucleated cell counts per sample were estimated from amplification of reference gene primers within the assay. To quantify the absolute abundance of each unique TCRbeta CDR3 rearrangement, sequence reads were collapsed and filtered. For each sample, productive Simpson clonality was calculated by taking the square root of Simpson's diversity index across productive rearrangements. The table was pulled from immuneACCESS by TCRdb, which kept in-frame rearrangements only. Such tables lose some clones; where checked, under half of the loss comes from unresolved V genes, and the rest has no known cause. That table is the source of V, J and clone size, and D and trimming were worked out from the DNA. Counted in this sample were tens of thousands of clones; around four fifths of them appeared once. 27% of the sample is taken by the ten largest.

The sample was peripheral blood. The TCR sequence derives from a human donor in a cohort sampled during active COVID-19. The rearranged chain carries TRBV7-9 and TRBJ2-2, with 7 bases in between that match TRBD1. The base sequence is TGTGCCAGCAGCTTTTACAGGGGAACCGGGGAGCTGTTTTTT. It translates to CASSFYRGTGELFF.